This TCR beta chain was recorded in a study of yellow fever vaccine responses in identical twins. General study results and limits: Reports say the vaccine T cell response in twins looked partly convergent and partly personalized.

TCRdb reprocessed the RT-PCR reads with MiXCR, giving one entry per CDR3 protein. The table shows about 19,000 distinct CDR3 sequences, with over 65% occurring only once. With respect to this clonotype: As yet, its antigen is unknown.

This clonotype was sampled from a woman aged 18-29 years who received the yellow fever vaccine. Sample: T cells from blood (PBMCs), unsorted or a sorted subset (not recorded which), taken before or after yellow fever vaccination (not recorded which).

CDR3 loop: CASTYVRGNGYTF. CDR3 nucleotides: TGTGCCAGCACCTACGTACGGGGGAATGGCTACACCTTC. The rearrangement links TRBV6-1 to TRBJ1-2; perhaps TRBD1 as D (5 bases). Germline assignment: CDR1 MNHNS and CDR2 SASEGT. The V gene lost 7 bases and the J gene lost 6 bases, with 15 bases spanning the gap. The CDR3 has 13 residues.